This record concerns one TCR beta chain sequence. What it recognizes is unknown. Per germline, CDR1 SGHTA and CDR2 FQGNSA. Trimming took 5 bases from V and 7 from J; bases not matched to a gene: 17. The CDR3 totals 17 residues. The record originates from a study of T cell responses to AZD1222 COVID-19 vaccine. Repertoires were generated with immunoSEQ multiplex PCR, while TCRdb's copy carries only in-frame clones and drops some. The sample gives around 100,000 clones, nearly 90% of which show up once; about 8% is in the top ten. General study findings and limits: Among spike-specific TCRs, nearly half reportedly target unmutated variant regions. Samples come after the peak T cell response, not at day 14.

The sample here was peripheral blood, taken on day 0 of AZD1222 vaccination. The TCR was taken from an adult in good health. The chain links TRBV7-2 to TRBJ1-2, with 9 positions matching TRBD1. The CDR3 loop is CASSANRGQGVGLGYTF. DNA of the CDR3: TGTGCCAGCAGCGCCAATAGGGGACAGGGAGTCGGTCTTGGCTACACCTTC. The whole variable domain, remainder taken from reference TRBV7-2 and TRBJ1-2, is GAGVSQSPSNKVTEKGKDVELRCDPISGHTALYWYRQSLGQGLEFLIYFQGNSAPDKSGLPSDRFSAERTGGSVSTLTIQRTQQEDSAVYLCASSANRGQGVGLGYTFGSGTRLTVV.